This T cell receptor (beta chain) was found in a study of shared clonotypes between healthy human individuals. Study-level findings and limits: Researchers sampled blood only, noting tissue repertoires likely differ.

With respect to this clone: The antigen remains unidentified.

Using immunoSEQ multiplex PCR, the repertoire was profiled, and TCRdb retains in-frame clones only, with some absent. The repertoire holds some 2.1 million clones, with over 85% as singletons. Terminally differentiated effector memory CD45RA+ cells were excluded from the naive CD8 cells, which were CD45RO-negative and positively selected for CCR7. Sequencing used naive CD8+ T cells sorted from blood. The sequence came from a man aged 18 to 29 in good health.

CDR3 in amino acids: CASLERAEPYSNQPQHF. In nucleotides, the CDR3 is TGTGCCAGTTTGGAAAGGGCAGAACCTTATAGCAATCAGCCCCAGCATTTT. The chain combines TRBV19 with TRBJ1-5; D not resolved. Germline V gene data show CDR1 as LNHDA and CDR2 as SQIVND (reference sequence). Trimming took 8 bases from V and 0 from J, leaving 20 bases between them. The CDR3 loop spans 17 amino acids.